A selection of T cell receptor beta chains follows, all from one sample in a study of blood T cells in healthy people across ages. In TCRdb, the 5' RACE reads were re-called with MiXCR into one record per CDR3 protein. The data show about 730,000 distinct CDR3 sequences, with about 40% seen just once and 20% to 25% held by the top ten. Sequencing input: blood. These receptors all come from a woman aged 60-70 years in good health. Each CDR3 is given with its conserved first and last residue. Fields, in order: J gene, V gene, D gene, clone size, CDR3 protein, CDR3 DNA. A D gene is named only where the DNA matches it firmly. Clone size appears in some rows only: once, few, many, or a class for an expanded clone.

j_call: TRBJ2-1; v_call: TRBV9; d_call: -; clone_size: few; cdr3_aa: CASSVAVSSYNEQFF; cdr3_nt: TGTGCCAGCAGCGTAGCGGTTAGCTCCTACAATGAGCAGTTCTTC
j_call: TRBJ1-4; v_call: TRBV7-9; d_call: -; clone_size: -; cdr3_aa: CASSPSGHGVGEKLFF; cdr3_nt: TGTGCCAGCAGCCCGTCCGGGCATGGGGTTGGTGAAAAACTGTTTTTT
j_call: TRBJ1-2; v_call: TRBV6-6; d_call: -; clone_size: few; cdr3_aa: CASSRTTPRQIGHGYTF; cdr3_nt: TGTGCCAGCAGCCGAACAACCCCTCGACAGATTGGCCATGGCTACACCTTC
j_call: TRBJ2-7; v_call: TRBV6-2/TRBV6-3; d_call: TRBD2; clone_size: -; cdr3_aa: CAAKRGGASGRNEQYF; cdr3_nt: TGTGCCGCTAAAAGGGGAGGGGCTAGCGGAAGGAATGAGCAGTACTTC
j_call: TRBJ2-1; v_call: TRBV6-5; d_call: -; clone_size: many; cdr3_aa: CASSWDNEQFF; cdr3_nt: TGTGCCAGCAGTTGGGACAATGAGCAGTTCTTC
j_call: TRBJ2-5; v_call: TRBV28; d_call: TRBD2; clone_size: many; cdr3_aa: CASSTGLVQETQYF; cdr3_nt: TGTGCCAGCAGTACAGGACTAGTTCAAGAGACCCAGTACTTC
j_call: TRBJ1-1; v_call: TRBV20-1; d_call: -; clone_size: -; cdr3_aa: CRGTLNTEAFF; cdr3_nt: TGCAGGGGTACACTGAACACTGAAGCTTTCTTT
j_call: TRBJ2-5; v_call: TRBV5-1; d_call: -; clone_size: few; cdr3_aa: CASSLDVMGAGETQYF; cdr3_nt: TGCGCCAGCAGCTTGGACGTCATGGGGGCCGGAGAGACCCAGTACTTC
j_call: TRBJ1-2; v_call: TRBV29-1; d_call: -; clone_size: few; cdr3_aa: CSGGGIYGYTF; cdr3_nt: TGCAGCGGCGGCGGGATTTATGGCTACACCTTC
j_call: TRBJ2-5; v_call: TRBV10-3; d_call: -; clone_size: many; cdr3_aa: CANTRDGLYPQETQYF; cdr3_nt: TGTGCCAACACTCGGGACGGTTTATACCCACAAGAGACCCAGTACTTC
j_call: TRBJ2-7; v_call: TRBV7-2; d_call: TRBD1; clone_size: few; cdr3_aa: CASSLFLGRGLYEQYF; cdr3_nt: TGTGCCAGCAGCTTATTTCTTGGCAGGGGGCTCTACGAGCAGTACTTC
j_call: TRBJ2-3; v_call: TRBV9; d_call: -; clone_size: many; cdr3_aa: CASSEQGTSTDTQYF; cdr3_nt: TGTGCCAGCAGCGAACAGGGGACTAGCACAGATACGCAGTATTTT
j_call: TRBJ2-3; v_call: TRBV27; d_call: TRBD2; clone_size: -; cdr3_aa: CASSHTGGNTDTQYF; cdr3_nt: TGTGCCAGCAGCCACACGGGGGGGAACACAGATACGCAGTATTTT
j_call: TRBJ1-2; v_call: TRBV7-6; d_call: TRBD1; clone_size: few; cdr3_aa: CASSLTGGGEAHGYTF; cdr3_nt: TGTGCCAGCAGCCTAACGGGAGGGGGCGAGGCCCATGGCTACACCTTC